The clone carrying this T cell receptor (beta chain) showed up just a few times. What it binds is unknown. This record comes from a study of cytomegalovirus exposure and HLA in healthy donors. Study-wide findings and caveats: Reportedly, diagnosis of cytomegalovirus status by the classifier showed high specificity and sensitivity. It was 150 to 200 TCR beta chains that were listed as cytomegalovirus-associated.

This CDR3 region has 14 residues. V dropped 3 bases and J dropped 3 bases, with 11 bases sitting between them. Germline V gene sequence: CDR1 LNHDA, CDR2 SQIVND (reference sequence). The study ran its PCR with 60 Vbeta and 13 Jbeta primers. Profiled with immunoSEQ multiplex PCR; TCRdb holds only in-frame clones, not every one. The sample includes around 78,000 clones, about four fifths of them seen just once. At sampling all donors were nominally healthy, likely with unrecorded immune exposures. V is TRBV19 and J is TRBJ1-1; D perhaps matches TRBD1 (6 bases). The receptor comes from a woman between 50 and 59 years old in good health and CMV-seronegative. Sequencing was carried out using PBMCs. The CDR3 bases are TGTGCCAGTAGTATCGGGGGGGCCTACACTGAAGCTTTCTTT. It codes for CASSIGGAYTEAFF.